The sequence of this T cell receptor beta chain was determined in a study of control samples from healthy donors and cancer patients. Trimming cost V 6 bases and J 0 bases, with 12 bases left between them. Per the germline V gene, CDR1 is SGHDN and CDR2 is FVKESK. This CDR3 has 14 residues. The assay was immunoSEQ multiplex PCR, and TCRdb's table has in-frame clones only and misses some. Among some 150,000 clones, around 93% were seen once, and the ten largest hold 4.1%. The sample was blood. The receptor was isolated from a woman aged 55-70 years in good health. The chain has TRBV14 and TRBJ2-7; no reliable D call. For the CDR3, the DNA is TGTGCCAGCAGGGACGGCAGCCGCTCCTACGAGCAGTACTTC. Translated, it gives CASRDGSRSYEQYF.